This T cell receptor (beta chain) was obtained from a study of cytomegalovirus exposure and HLA in healthy donors. The study's findings and limits: CMV serostatus alone was available as immune exposure information. Overall, 164 TCR beta chains were annotated as cytomegalovirus-associated. In a later analysis, TCR beta V- and J-gene trimming showed a link to a missense DCLRE1C variant.

PCR involved 60 Vbeta and 13 Jbeta primers. Sequenced by immunoSEQ multiplex PCR; TCRdb stores in-frame clones only, minus some. The sample lists roughly 200,000 clones, more than 60% occurring once. Germline V lookup: CDR1 SEHNR, CDR2 FQNEAQ (reference sequence). The CDR3 sequence is 13 residues long. V gave up 4 bases and J gave up 8 bases, with 9 bases separating them. This clone was seen a single time. The antigen is unknown. V gene TRBV7-9 combines with J gene TRBJ1-6, with D possibly being TRBD1 (6 bases). The receptor comes from an older woman in good health and CMV-seropositive. The sample was PBMCs. The CDR3 nucleotides are TGTGCCAGCAGCTCGGGACACGATTCACCCCTCCACTTT. Protein sequence: CASSSGHDSPLHF.